The 27 T cell receptor beta chains in this list originate from one sample, sequenced in a study of blood T cell repertoires in COVID-19. Data came from immunoSEQ multiplex PCR; TCRdb stores just in-frame clones and leaves some out. The data show a few hundred thousand clones, with roughly 90% seen just once and 0.8% to 0.9% held by the top ten. Specimen: peripheral blood. The receptor set was obtained from a man younger than 35 with COVID-19, enrolled during active disease.

The genes are TRBV19 and TRBJ2-7; TRBD2 agrees at 8 bases. This CDR3 spans 17 amino acids. CDR1 and CDR2 from the germline V gene are LNHDA and SQIVND (reference sequence). The trim removed 4 bases at V and 2 bases at J, leaving 13 bases unmatched. CDR3 in DNA: TGTGCCAGTAGTACCAGGGGCCTTGCGGGGGGAACCTACGAGCAGTACTTC. Protein product: CASSTRGLAGGTYEQYF.

The chain links TRBV7-2 to TRBJ2-7, with 15 bases aligning to TRBD2. Germline trimming cut 5 bases from V and 5 bases from J; bases unmatched to any gene: 4. The CDR3 runs to 15 residues. Germline assignment: CDR1 SGHTA and CDR2 FQGNSA. The CDR3 is CASSLGLAGGNEQYF. In DNA, the CDR3 is TGTGCCAGCAGCCTCGGACTAGCGGGAGGGAACGAGCAGTACTTC.

This CDR3 reads CASSIESRQGWAEQYF. DNA for the CDR3: TGTGCCAGTAGTATAGAGTCAAGACAGGGATGGGCCGAGCAGTACTTC. The J gene is TRBJ2-7, the V gene TRBV19; TRBD1 matches at 7 bases. The CDR3 is made up of 16 amino acids. V shed 0 bases, J shed 6 bases, and the junction held 11 bases outside the gene matches. Germline V lookup: CDR1 LNHDA, CDR2 SQIVND (reference sequence). Filled out from reference TRBV19 and TRBJ2-7, the complete variable domain reads DGGITQSPKYLFRKEGQNVTLSCEQNLNHDAMYWYRQDPGQGLRLIYYSQIVNDFQKGDIAEGYSVSREKKESFPLTVTSAQKNPTAFYLCASSIESRQGWAEQYFGPGTRLTVT.

The V and J genes are TRBV5-1 and TRBJ1-3; D is undetermined. Germline V gene data show CDR1 as SGHRS and CDR2 as YFSETQ. V was cut by 5 bases and J by 4 bases, with 13 bases left in between. The CDR3 totals 14 residues. The CDR3 DNA is TGCGCCAGCAGGCCCTTCAGATACGGAAACACCATATATTTT. Translated, it gives CASRPFRYGNTIYF.

V is TRBV6-4 and J is TRBJ1-5; the match to TRBD1 covers 7 bases. The CDR3 is made up of 15 amino acids. Trimming cost V 8 bases and J 1 base; bases outside gene matches: 8. Germline V gene sequence: CDR1 MRHNA, CDR2 SNTAGT. The CDR3 sequence: CASFTWTGSNQPQHF. The CDR3 DNA reads as TGTGCCAGCTTTACCTGGACAGGAAGCAATCAGCCCCAGCATTTT.

The genes are TRBV19 and TRBJ2-7, with TRBD1 identical over 8 bases. This CDR3 is built from 14 residues. CDR1 is LNHDA, CDR2 SQIVND, per germline (reference sequence). Trimming at V came to 7 bases and at J to 6 bases, leaving 11 bases not matched to a gene. Written as DNA, the CDR3 is TGTGCCAGTACCATTAGGCAGGGGGCAGGCGAGCAGTACTTC. It yields the protein CASTIRQGAGEQYF.

This chain links TRBV9 with TRBJ2-7; D not resolved. CDR3 length equals 15 residues. V was cut by 0 bases and J by 3 bases, with 13 bases left in between. Germline V gives CDR1 SGDLS, CDR2 YYNGEE. This CDR3 reads CASSVGIGPGYEQYF. The CDR3, as DNA: TGTGCCAGCAGCGTAGGGATCGGCCCGGGCTACGAGCAGTACTTC.

The chain combines TRBV5-8 with TRBJ2-1, with D perhaps TRBD2 (6 bases). The length of the CDR3 is 15 residues. The germline CDR1 and CDR2 sequences are SGHTS and YDEGEE. V shed 0 bases and J shed 6 bases, with 13 bases lying between them. CDR3 amino acids: CASSLGLVLTNEQFF. DNA of the CDR3: TGTGCCAGCAGCTTGGGACTAGTTCTGACCAATGAGCAGTTCTTC. Based on the CDR3 plus reference TRBV5-8 and TRBJ2-1, the full variable domain is EAGVTQSPTHLIKTRGQQATLRCSPISGHTSVYWYQQALGLGLQFLLWYDEGEERNRGNFPPRFSGRQFPNYSSELNVNALELEDSALYLCASSLGLVLTNEQFFGPGTRLTVL.

The gene calls are TRBV11-2 and TRBJ2-2; D remains unclear. Germline lookup yields CDR1 SGHAT and CDR2 FQNNGV. V was pared by 4 bases and J by 2 bases, with 8 bases between. The CDR3 runs to 14 residues. The CDR3 is CASSSLSNTGELFF. DNA of the CDR3: TGTGCCAGCAGCTCCCTTAGCAACACCGGGGAGCTGTTTTTT.

The chain is built from TRBV10-2 and TRBJ1-5; D is unresolved. CDR1 WSHSY and CDR2 SAAADI come from the germline V gene. This CDR3 comprises 14 residues. V was cut by 2 bases and J by 2 bases, with 7 bases left in between. The CDR3 DNA reads TGCGCCAGCAGTGAGAATCGGGGCAATCAGCCCCAGCATTTT. The encoded protein is CASSENRGNQPQHF.

This chain connects TRBV5-6 to TRBJ1-2, with D perhaps matching TRBD1 (6 bases). V was clipped by 4 bases and J by 6 bases, with 19 bases between them. Germline CDR1 and CDR2: SGHDT and YYEEEE. This CDR3 region has 15 residues. Here the CDR3 DNA reads TGTGCCAGCAGCCCCCCTTCAGGGGCGCGGGATGGCTACACCTTC. Its protein product is CASSPPSGARDGYTF.

The sample holds one count of this clone. V is TRBV15 and J is TRBJ1-4, with D possibly being TRBD1 (6 bases). The CDR3 sequence is 17 residues long. Germline V CDR1 and CDR2: LNHNV, YYDKDF (reference sequence). V was cut by 0 bases and J by 2 bases, with 13 bases left in between. CDR3 DNA: TGTGCCACCAGCAGAGATGGGACATCCTGGACTAATGAAAAACTGTTTTTT. Protein product: CATSRDGTSWTNEKLFF.

This chain uses TRBV5-4 with TRBJ2-3; D is ambiguous. There are 12 residues in the CDR3. Germline V gene sequence: CDR1 SGHNT, CDR2 YYREEE (reference sequence). The ends were cut back, 2 bases at V and 4 bases at J, with 5 bases in the middle. CDR3: CASSLPADTQYF. CDR3 in DNA: TGTGCCAGCAGCTTACCGGCAGATACGCAGTATTTT.

The chain is built from TRBV24-1 and TRBJ2-1; D remains unclear. Trimming removed 6 bases at V and 9 bases at J, with 11 bases between. Per the germline V gene, CDR1 is KGHDR and CDR2 is SFDVKD. This CDR3 is 12 amino acids long. CDR3 nucleotide sequence: TGTGCCACCAGTTCCCCAAACGGTGAGCAGTTCTTC. Translated, it gives CATSSPNGEQFF.

This clone showed up just once. This rearrangement joins TRBV10-2 to TRBJ2-7; 7 bases are shared with TRBD2. Unmatched junction bases numbered 1, after V lost 5 bases and J lost 0 bases. CDR3 size: 13 residues. Per germline, CDR1 WSHSY and CDR2 SAAADI. CDR3: CASSKRDSYEQYF. CDR3 in DNA: TGCGCCAGCAGTAAGCGGGACTCCTACGAGCAGTACTTC.

The rearrangement links TRBV11-2 to TRBJ2-2; a weak D match, TRBD2 (6 bases). V was pared by 3 bases and J by 3 bases, with 14 bases between. CDR3 size: 16 residues. Germline CDR1 SGHAT, CDR2 FQNNGV. CDR3 amino acids: CASSFGGGGYTGELFF. The CDR3 DNA follows: TGTGCCAGCAGCTTTGGGGGAGGAGGCTACACCGGGGAGCTGTTTTTT. Looking up the rest from reference TRBV11-2 and TRBJ2-2 gives the full variable domain: EAGVAQSPRYKIIEKRQSVAFWCNPISGHATLYWYQQILGQGPKLLIQFQNNGVVDDSQLPKDRFSAERLKGVDSTLKIQPAKLEDSAVYLCASSFGGGGYTGELFFGEGSRLTVL.

The chain joins TRBV12-3 or TRBV12-4 to TRBJ2-7; D is perhaps TRBD1 (6 bases). V lost 8 bases, J lost 6 bases, and 11 bases lay in between. CDR3 length: 11 residues. The CDR3 nucleotides are TGTGCCAGCCGGTCAGGGGCCGAGCAGTACTTC. Protein: CASRSGAEQYF.

The chain combines TRBV5-1 with TRBJ2-5, with 8 positions matching TRBD1. The CDR3 runs to 16 residues. Germline CDR1 and CDR2: SGHRS and YFSETQ. Trimming cost V 0 bases and J 1 base; bases outside gene matches: 5. The CDR3: CASSLAPGTGQETQYF. DNA for the CDR3: TGCGCCAGCAGCTTGGCGCCCGGGACAGGCCAAGAGACCCAGTACTTC. The variable domain in full, with the rest retrieved from reference TRBV5-1 and TRBJ2-5, is KAGVTQTPRYLIKTRGQQVTLSCSPISGHRSVSWYQQTPGQGLQFLFEYFSETQRNKGNFPGRFSGRQFSNSRSEMNVSTLELGDSALYLCASSLAPGTGQETQYFGPGTRLLVL.

This chain joins TRBV6-2 or TRBV6-3 and TRBJ2-2; D not certain. This CDR3 has 12 residues. From germline, CDR1 is MNHEY and CDR2 SVGEGT. The germline V and J ends were trimmed by 5 bases and 9 bases, with 10 bases remaining between them. In nucleotides, the CDR3 is TGTGCCAGCAGTCTAACTTACCGGGAGCTGTTTTTT. Residues: CASSLTYRELFF.

This chain connects TRBV30 to TRBJ2-3; D gene uncertain. Germline V gene lookup returns CDR1 GTSNPN and CDR2 SVGIG (reference sequence). Between the trimmed V and J ends, which lost 2 bases and 1 base, there was a span of 13 bases. The CDR3 has 15 amino acids. CDR3 bases: TGTGCCTGGAGTACGCGAGGCGGCGGCACAGATACGCAGTATTTT. As protein: CAWSTRGGGTDTQYF.

The rearrangement links TRBV10-3 to TRBJ2-5; D uncertain. The CDR3 is made up of 12 amino acids. V dropped 3 bases and J dropped 5 bases, with 7 bases sitting between them. The germline CDR1 and CDR2 sequences are ENHRY and SYGVKD. The CDR3 coding sequence is TGTGCCATCAGTGATAACTCGGAGACCCAGTACTTC. This translates into CAISDNSETQYF.

This rearrangement joins TRBV12-3 or TRBV12-4 to TRBJ2-5; no clear D gene. The CDR3 extends over 11 amino acids. Between the trimmed V and J ends, which lost 3 bases and 5 bases, there was a span of 4 bases. CDR3 DNA: TGTGCCAGCAGTTTTGAGGAGACCCAGTACTTC. Translation gives CASSFEETQYF.

Notes on this clone: The junction does not match germline at one end; this may be a read error. V gene TRBV6-1 combines with J gene TRBJ1-3; D gene ambiguous. CDR1 is MNHNS, CDR2 SASEGT, per germline. The CDR3 consists of 14 residues. CDR3 nucleotide sequence: TGTGCCAGCAGGGAAGGGAGGTCTGGAAACACCATATATTTT. Translation: CASREGRSGNTIYF.

A few counts support this clone. The chain joins TRBV5-8 to TRBJ1-5, with 7 nucleotides matching TRBD1. Germline CDR1 reads SGHTS; CDR2 reads YDEGEE. The CDR3 length is 14 residues. V shed 4 bases and J 5 bases; nucleotides not matched to a gene: 6. The CDR3 DNA reads TGTGCCAGCAGCCTCCCAGGGGGATATCAGCCCCAGCATTTT. Protein sequence: CASSLPGGYQPQHF.

The chain is built from TRBV5-1 and TRBJ2-1; 7 bases line up with TRBD2. Germline CDR1 reads SGHRS; CDR2 reads YFSETQ. The CDR3 is 19 residues long. After removal of 0 bases from V and 6 bases from J, the junction contained 18 bases not matched to a gene. CDR3 residues: CASSLGSGGSISGGNEQFF. The CDR3 DNA follows: TGCGCCAGCAGCTTGGGCTCGGGCGGGAGTATAAGTGGGGGCAATGAGCAGTTCTTC.

The V gene is TRBV6-5, the J gene TRBJ2-1, with TRBD2 identical over 7 bases. After removal of 6 bases from V and 3 bases from J, the junction contained 5 bases not matched to a gene. The CDR3 loop spans 14 amino acids. Germline values: CDR1 MNHEY, CDR2 SVGAGI. The CDR3 DNA follows: TGTGCCAGCAGCGGGGGGACCGACTACAATGAGCAGTTCTTC. The encoded protein is CASSGGTDYNEQFF.

This rearrangement joins TRBV7-9 to TRBJ2-1; 7 bases are a match to TRBD1. This CDR3 contains 13 residues. V shed 5 bases, J shed 7 bases, and the junction held 5 bases outside the gene matches. Germline V gene sequence: CDR1 SEHNR, CDR2 FQNEAQ (reference sequence). CDR3 DNA: TGTGCCAGCAGCAGGACAGGATTTAATGAGCAGTTCTTC. As protein: CASSRTGFNEQFF.